What follows describes a single TCR beta chain. Original methodology: Estimation of nucleated cell counts was performed using reference gene primer amplification. Data came from immunoSEQ multiplex PCR; TCRdb stores just in-frame clones and leaves some out. Clone size and the V and J calls come from that table; the DNA yielded D and trimming. The sample holds about 120,000 clones, 70% to 90% seen once. The data were taken from a study of blood T cell repertoires in COVID-19. Looking at the study overall: Specimens from acute and convalescent COVID-19 originated in the United States, Italy and Spain. In each case, the material was cDNA or gDNA derived from T cells, B-cell-depleted T cells, or PBMCs.

The sequenced sample was peripheral blood. The TCR comes from a human donor in a cohort sampled during active COVID-19.

CDR3 protein: CASSIRGFMNTEAFF. CDR3 sequence (DNA): TGTGCCAGCAGCATCAGAGGGTTCATGAACACTGAAGCTTTCTTT. The chain joins TRBV6-2 or TRBV6-3 to TRBJ1-1; D gene uncertain. Germline CDR1 is MNHEY and CDR2 is SVGEGT. V was cut by 6 bases and J by 0 bases, with 14 bases left in between. CDR3 length equals 15 residues.